Below, 31 T cell receptor beta chains from the same sample are listed, as sequenced in a study of CD8 T cells in ankylosing spondylitis. TCRdb independently ran MiXCR on the 5' RACE reads; one entry per CDR3 protein. The data show 200,000 or so distinct CDR3 sequences, roughly 18% seen once. Material for sequencing was blood, either unsorted or a sorted T cell fraction (not recorded which). These TCRs come from a male donor aged 10-29 years with ankylosing spondylitis or in good health (not recorded which).

This chain connects TRBV21-1 to TRBJ2-7. TRBV21-1 is tagged as a pseudogene. The CDR3 runs to 13 residues. The CDR3 region is CASSIPRRNEQYV. In nucleotides, the CDR3 is TGTGCCAGCAGCATCCCAAGACGAAACGAGCAGTACGTC.

The DNA for the CDR3 is TGTGCCAGCAGCTTAAGGGGACAGGCGAACACCGGGGAGCTGTTTTTT. Translating it yields CASSLRGQANTGELFF. The V call is TRBV11-3, the J call TRBJ2-2; 8 bases map to TRBD1. CDR1 is SGHNT, CDR2 YENEEA, per germline. J lost 0 bases, V lost 2 bases, and 2 bases had no gene match. The CDR3 loop spans 16 amino acids.

This clonotype occurred many times. This rearrangement joins TRBV20-1 to TRBJ2-3, with 8 bases matching TRBD2. V was pared by 4 bases and J by 8 bases, with 17 bases of the junction left unmatched. Germline values: CDR1 DFQATT, CDR2 SNEGSKA (reference sequence). The CDR3 runs to 16 residues. The CDR3 bases are TGCAGTGCTATAGGCGATCCGGGAGGGCCGAGGTCTACGCAGTATTTT. Encoded protein: CSAIGDPGGPRSTQYF.

The chain recombines TRBV5-1 with TRBJ2-1; TRBD2 matches 13 bases. Germline loops: CDR1 SGHRS, CDR2 YFSETQ. V lost 7 bases and J lost 3; bases outside the gene matches: 10. This CDR3 comprises 17 residues. DNA of the CDR3: TGCGCCAGCCAGTCGGGACTAGCGGGGCAAAACTACAATGAGCAGTTCTTC. Encoded protein: CASQSGLAGQNYNEQFF.

This clonotype has a count of ten or more. The CDR3 DNA reads as TGCAGTGCTAGAGATCTGACTAGCGGGAGAATTGAGCAGTTCTTC. Its protein product is CSARDLTSGRIEQFF. J is TRBJ2-1 and V is TRBV20-1, with 12 bases aligning to TRBD2. CDR3 size: 15 residues. V was clipped by 0 bases and J by 9 bases; unmatched bases: 6. Germline CDR1 and CDR2: DFQATT and SNEGSKA (reference sequence).

This clonotype has at least ten counts. It is unclear where the CDR3 begins or ends on the DNA, so no DNA is shown, and the CDR3 is as TCRdb lists it. The chain employs TRBV5-1 and TRBJ1-6; TRBD1, as called in the table, went unchecked against the DNA. CDR1 is SGHRS, CDR2 YFSETQ, per germline. The CDR3 region is 15 residues in length, termini included. This chain's CDR3 is CASSSSTGGNSPLHF.

This clonotype was picked up many times. V and J are TRBV3-1 and TRBJ1-6, with a weak D call TRBD1 (5 bases). V lost 1 base and J lost 14, with 21 bases in between. CDR1 is LGHDT and CDR2 is YNNKEL in the germline V gene (reference sequence). The CDR3 covers 16 residues. The CDR3 DNA is TGTGCCAGCAGCCAAGGCTACCGGGGGAATTTAGCGTCCCTCCACTTT. Translation: CASSQGYRGNLASLHF.

This clonotype was counted many times. This chain joins TRBV4-2 and TRBJ2-1, with 10 positions matching TRBD1. V shed 2 bases, J shed 6 bases, and the junction held 4 bases outside the gene matches. The CDR3 runs 15 residues. CDR1 and CDR2 (germline): LGHNA, YNFKEQ. The CDR3 spells CASSQRTGGFNEQFF. CDR3 in DNA: TGTGCCAGCAGCCAAAGGACAGGGGGATTCAATGAGCAGTTCTTC.

The CDR3 region has the DNA TGCAGTGCTAGAGATCCTGCCGGGCAGACCCAGTACTTC. Its protein product is CSARDPAGQTQYF. The chain couples TRBV20-1 to TRBJ2-5, with D unresolved. Between the trimmed V and J ends, which lost 0 bases and 6 bases, there was a span of 11 bases. From germline, CDR1 is DFQATT and CDR2 SNEGSKA (reference sequence). This CDR3 contains 13 residues.

This clonotype was seen many times. This rearrangement joins TRBV5-1 to TRBJ2-1; 13 nucleotides agree with TRBD2. The CDR3 covers 15 residues. CDR1 and CDR2 (germline): SGHRS, YFSETQ. V shed 4 bases, J shed 12 bases, and the junction held 10 bases outside the gene matches. The CDR3 DNA sequence: TGCGCCAGCAGCGCAATACTAGCGGGAGGGGAGGTGCAGTTCTTC. It encodes CASSAILAGGEVQFF. The full variable domain, with the rest looked up from reference TRBV5-1 and TRBJ2-1, is KAGVTQTPRYLIKTRGQQVTLSCSPISGHRSVSWYQQTPGQGLQFLFEYFSETQRNKGNFPGRFSGRQFSNSRSEMNVSTLELGDSALYLCASSAILAGGEVQFFGPGTRLTVL.

This clonotype was seen many times. The rearrangement joins TRBV7-3 to TRBJ2-1; 14 bases align to TRBD2. Germline V gene lookup returns CDR1 SGHTA and CDR2 FQGTGA. V was clipped by 4 bases and J by 5 bases; unmatched bases: 10. This CDR3 is built from 18 residues. CDR3 nucleotides: TGTGCCAGCAGCTCACCGGGACTAGCGGGAGTAGTCGACAATGAGCAGTTCTTC. Protein: CASSSPGLAGVVDNEQFF. The full variable domain, in which reference TRBV7-3 and TRBJ2-1 provide the parts outside the CDR3, is GAGVSQTPSNKVTEKGKYVELRCDPISGHTALYWYRQSLGQGPEFLIYFQGTGAADDSGLPNDRFFAVRPEGSVSTLKIQRTERGDSAVYLCASSSPGLAGVVDNEQFFGPGTRLTVL.

This clonotype appeared many times. V and J are TRBV9 and TRBJ2-2; D is possibly TRBD1 (5 bases). Germline CDR1 is SGDLS and CDR2 is YYNGEE. The V end was cut by 0 bases, the J end by 0 bases, with 9 bases between. CDR3 size: 16 residues. The CDR3 nucleotides are TGTGCCAGCAGCGTAGGGCAGGGCGCGAACACCGGGGAGCTGTTTTTT. Residues: CASSVGQGANTGELFF.

This clonotype was detected many times. The chain uses TRBV24-1 and TRBJ2-2; no clear D. The CDR3 consists of 13 residues. The V and J ends lost 11 bases and 0 bases respectively, with 9 bases between them. The germline gives CDR1 KGHDR, CDR2 SFDVKD. CDR3 in amino acids: CAMADANTGELFF. In nucleotides, the CDR3 is TGTGCCATGGCCGATGCGAACACCGGGGAGCTGTTTTTT.

In this sample, this clonotype turned up a few times. The chain combines TRBV7-2 with TRBJ2-1; D remains unclear. The germline V gene encodes CDR1 SGHTA and CDR2 FQGNSA. The CDR3 loop spans 16 amino acids. V dropped 1 base and J dropped 7 bases, with 17 bases sitting between them. The CDR3 is CASSLEFKLQGNEQFF. CDR3 in DNA: TGTGCCAGCAGCTTAGAGTTTAAGCTCCAAGGGAATGAGCAGTTCTTC.

The table lists this clonotype with many counts. The chain carries TRBV3-1 and TRBJ2-6; 8 bases line up with TRBD1. CDR1 and CDR2 from the germline V gene are LGHDT and YNNKEL (reference sequence). V was clipped by 3 bases and J by 2 bases; unmatched bases: 0. The CDR3 covers 15 residues. CDR3 sequence: CASSHRGPGANVLTF. DNA of the CDR3: TGTGCCAGCAGCCACAGGGGGCCTGGGGCCAACGTCCTGACTTTC.

Ten or more counts support this clonotype. The chain combines TRBV2 with TRBJ2-1; 8 nucleotides agree with TRBD2. The CDR3 is 14 residues long. Unmatched junction bases numbered 16, after V lost 11 bases and J lost 10 bases. The V gene's germline CDR1 is SNHLY and CDR2 FYNNEI. The CDR3 nucleotides are TGTGCCTCCGGACTAGCTGTACAGGTCGGCGAGCAGTTCTTC. Translation: CASGLAVQVGEQFF.

This clonotype was seen only a few times. This may be a read error: a much more frequent sequence differs by one nucleotide. This chain uses TRBV6-5 with TRBJ2-6; D is uncertain. This CDR3 has 16 amino acids. Per the germline V gene, CDR1 is MNHEY and CDR2 is SVGAGI. The V end was cut by 2 bases, the J end by 0 bases, with 8 bases between. The CDR3 here is CASSYTGSSGANVLTF. The CDR3 coding sequence is TGTGCCAGCAGTTACACCGGAAGCTCTGGGGCCAACGTCCTGACTTTC.

This clonotype was picked up many times. The chain employs TRBV20-1 and TRBJ2-3, with 8 bases fitting TRBD2. Per the germline V gene, CDR1 is DFQATT and CDR2 is SNEGSKA (reference sequence). There are 13 residues in the CDR3. V dropped 8 bases and J dropped 0; count of bases not matched to a gene: 4. CDR3 sequence reads: CSPLAASTDTQYF. In DNA, the CDR3 is TGCAGTCCACTAGCGGCTAGCACAGATACGCAGTATTTT.

There are many counts of this clonotype. This chain uses TRBV27 with TRBJ2-2; the D is unclear. Looked up from germline, CDR1 is MNHEY and CDR2 is SMNVEV (reference sequence). Trimming cost V 5 bases and J 3 bases, with 4 bases left between them. The CDR3 covers 12 residues. CDR3 nucleotides: TGTGCCAGCAGTCACTACACCGGGGAGCTGTTTTTT. Translation gives CASSHYTGELFF.

This clonotype was seen many times. This chain joins TRBV11-2 and TRBJ2-7, with 7 positions matching TRBD2. Germline trimming cut 3 bases from V and 5 bases from J; bases unmatched to any gene: 13. The CDR3 covers 16 residues. Germline V lookup: CDR1 SGHAT, CDR2 FQNNGV. The CDR3 DNA reads as TGTGCCAGCAGCTTTACGTACGCGGGAGATGCAGACGAGCAGTACTTC. As protein: CASSFTYAGDADEQYF.

This chain connects TRBV28 to TRBJ2-2; D may be TRBD2 (6 bases). Trimming cost V 10 bases and J 3 bases, with 21 bases left between them. The CDR3 loop spans 16 amino acids. Germline CDR1 reads MDHEN; CDR2 reads SYDVKM. The CDR3 spells CAIMSGGGSDTGELFF. CDR3 bases: TGTGCCATCATGTCTGGGGGAGGATCGGACACCGGGGAGCTGTTTTTT.

The chain recombines TRBV7-2 with TRBJ2-1; no firm D call. Germline values: CDR1 SGHTA, CDR2 FQGNSA. Between the trimmed V and J ends, which lost 5 bases and 10 bases, there was a span of 12 bases. This CDR3 is 12 amino acids long. The DNA of the CDR3 is TGTGCCAGCAGCCCGAACGCCTACGAGCAGTTCTTC. It specifies CASSPNAYEQFF.

This sequence joins TRBV20-1 and TRBJ2-1; D might be TRBD2 (7 bases). In germline, CDR1 is DFQATT, CDR2 SNEGSKA (reference sequence). The CDR3 sequence is 12 residues long. The CDR3 here is CNTEAGAGEQFF. In DNA, the CDR3 is TGCAATACTGAGGCGGGGGCGGGTGAGCAGTTCTTC.

This clonotype has ten or more counts. This chain connects TRBV11-2 to TRBJ1-5, with a weak D call TRBD1 (5 bases). Per the germline V gene, CDR1 is SGHAT and CDR2 is FQNNGV. V was cut by 2 bases and J by 0 bases, with 11 bases left in between. The length of the CDR3 is 16 residues. CDR3 sequence reads: CASSLTGSYSNQPQHF. CDR3 nucleotide sequence: TGTGCCAGCAGCTTAACAGGATCCTATAGCAATCAGCCCCAGCATTTT.

V gene TRBV7-2 combines with J gene TRBJ2-7, with no clear D. V lost 0 bases and J lost 4, with 7 bases in between. Per the germline V gene, CDR1 is SGHTA and CDR2 is FQGNSA. There are 13 residues in the CDR3. The CDR3 DNA is TGTGCCAGCAGCTTAGCCCCAGTTTACGAGCAGTACTTC. Encoded protein: CASSLAPVYEQYF. The variable domain in full, with the rest retrieved from reference TRBV7-2 and TRBJ2-7, is GAGVSQSPSNKVTEKGKDVELRCDPISGHTALYWYRQSLGQGLEFLIYFQGNSAPDKSGLPSDRFSAERTGGSVSTLTIQRTQQEDSAVYLCASSLAPVYEQYFGPGTRLTVT.

This clonotype was seen ten or more times. V gene TRBV2 combines with J gene TRBJ2-1; the D gene is possibly TRBD2 (6 bases). Germline V gene lookup returns CDR1 SNHLY and CDR2 FYNNEI. V lost 8 bases, J lost 13 bases, and 12 bases lay in between. The CDR3 sequence is 10 residues long. CDR3 residues: CASEIAVQFF. The DNA for the CDR3 is TGTGCCAGCGAAATAGCGGTACAGTTCTTC.

The rearrangement joins TRBV19 to TRBJ2-4; tentative D call: TRBD2 (6 bases). Per the germline V gene, CDR1 is LNHDA and CDR2 is SQIVND (reference sequence). V shed 5 bases and J shed 6 bases, with 14 bases lying between them. This CDR3 spans 14 amino acids. CDR3 bases: TGTGCCAGTAGTCCGGGACTGGCGGGAAACATTCAGTACTTC. Residues: CASSPGLAGNIQYF.

This clonotype showed up many times. V and J are TRBV12-3 or TRBV12-4 and TRBJ2-1; 8 bases are a match to TRBD2. The CDR3 extends over 16 amino acids. With 6 bases clipped from V and 5 bases from J, the junction kept 12 bases outside the gene matches. CDR3 sequence (DNA): TGTGCCAGCAGCCCCCTTCTAGCGGGCCTTCACAATGAGCAGTTCTTC. Translating it yields CASSPLLAGLHNEQFF.

This clonotype was seen many times. The chain recombines TRBV5-6 with TRBJ2-5, with D tentatively TRBD1 or TRBD2 (5 bases each). This CDR3 is 15 amino acids long. Germline-derived CDR1 and CDR2 are SGHDT and YYEEEE. The ends were cut back, 0 bases at V and 2 bases at J, with 11 bases in the middle. Written as DNA, the CDR3 is TGTGCCAGCAGCTTGGTCGGGGACCCTCAAGAGACCCAGTACTTC. It yields the protein CASSLVGDPQETQYF.

This clonotype was counted at least ten times. The CDR3 region is CATSDGIEGRETQYF. The CDR3 nucleotides are TGTGCCACCAGTGATGGGATTGAGGGGAGAGAGACCCAGTACTTC. The V gene is TRBV24-1, the J gene TRBJ2-5; D may match TRBD1 or TRBD2 (5 bases each). The CDR3 consists of 15 residues. The V end was cut by 3 bases, the J end by 4 bases, with 14 bases between. The V gene's germline CDR1 is KGHDR and CDR2 SFDVKD.

There are many counts of this clonotype. The chain joins TRBV7-2 to TRBJ2-7; 12 bases map to TRBD2. Germline lookup yields CDR1 SGHTA and CDR2 FQGNSA. The CDR3 has 15 amino acids. Trimming at V came to 5 bases and at J to 11 bases, leaving 13 bases not matched to a gene. The CDR3, as DNA: TGTGCCAGCAGCCCCTTTTTGACTAGCGGGAGCTTCAAGTACTTC. Encoded protein: CASSPFLTSGSFKYF. The full variable domain, with the rest looked up from reference TRBV7-2 and TRBJ2-7, is GAGVSQSPSNKVTEKGKDVELRCDPISGHTALYWYRQSLGQGLEFLIYFQGNSAPDKSGLPSDRFSAERTGGSVSTLTIQRTQQEDSAVYLCASSPFLTSGSFKYFGPGTRLTVT.